This is a list of T cell receptor beta chains from one sample in a study of shared clonotypes between healthy human individuals. Sequencing used immunoSEQ multiplex PCR; TCRdb keeps in-frame clones, though not all of them. The data contain a few million clones, 90% to 95% of them singletons. Source material: naive CD4+ T cells sorted from blood. These receptors all stem from a man younger than 35 in good health. Both conserved end residues are part of each CDR3. Each record gives: clone size, D gene, J gene, V gene, CDR3 DNA, CDR3 protein. The D gene is left open where the match is weak. Some rows mark clone size as missing; the rest say once, few, many or name a class of expanded clone.

size: NA
D: NA
J: TRBJ1-6
V: TRBV21-1
DNA: TGTGCCAGCAGCAGGGGGTCCTATAATTCACCCCTCCACTTT
CDR3: CASSRGSYNSPLHF

size: NA
D: NA
J: TRBJ2-7
V: TRBV10-3
DNA: TGTGCCATCAGTATACAGGGACTATCCTACGAGCAGTACTTC
CDR3: CAISIQGLSYEQYF

size: NA
D: NA
J: TRBJ1-1
V: TRBV5-4
DNA: TGTGCCAGCAGCTGGGGAGAGAGCACTGAAGCTTTCTTT
CDR3: CASSWGESTEAFF

size: NA
D: NA
J: TRBJ2-2
V: TRBV7-2
DNA: TGTGCCAGCAGCTCCATGGCCGTCGGGGAGCTGTTTTTT
CDR3: CASSSMAVGELFF

size: few
D: NA
J: TRBJ1-2
V: TRBV4-2
DNA: TGTGCCAGCAGCCAAGACCGTAACTATGGCTACACCTTC
CDR3: CASSQDRNYGYTF

size: NA
D: TRBD2
J: TRBJ2-2
V: TRBV9
DNA: TGTGCCAGCACCTCCTCTCAGCGGGGGCCGTACACCGGGGAGCTGTTTTTT
CDR3: CASTSSQRGPYTGELFF

size: NA
D: TRBD2
J: TRBJ2-5
V: TRBV25-1
DNA: TGTGCCAGCAGCCTGACTAGCGGGAGCATAAAGACCCAGTACTTC
CDR3: CASSLTSGSIKTQYF

size: NA
D: NA
J: TRBJ1-4
V: TRBV5-1
DNA: TGCGCCAGCAGCTTGGCCGGATCCGCCACTAATGAAAAACTGTTTTTT
CDR3: CASSLAGSATNEKLFF

size: NA
D: NA
J: TRBJ1-6
V: TRBV20-1
DNA: TGCAGCGGGGGGGGTTTAGGGCCCCTCCACTTT
CDR3: CSGGGLGPLHF

size: NA
D: TRBD2
J: TRBJ2-7
V: TRBV7-2
DNA: TGTGCCAGCAGCTTAGCAGTTTCACTAGCGGGAGTCGTTCGGTCTTACGAGCAGTACTTC
CDR3: CASSLAVSLAGVVRSYEQYF

size: NA
D: NA
J: TRBJ2-5
V: TRBV9
DNA: TGTGCCAGCAGCGTAGAGGGCGGAGAGACCCAGTACTTC
CDR3: CASSVEGGETQYF

size: NA
D: NA
J: TRBJ1-1
V: TRBV6-5
DNA: TGTGCCAGCAGCCCACCCGGGGGGAGGAACACTGAAGCTTTCTTT
CDR3: CASSPPGGRNTEAFF

size: NA
D: TRBD2
J: TRBJ2-3
V: TRBV28
DNA: TGTGCCACCACTCGGGGGTCGGGGGGACTGGGAGATACGCAGTATTTT
CDR3: CATTRGSGGLGDTQYF

size: NA
D: NA
J: TRBJ1-5
V: TRBV6-6
DNA: TGTGCCAGCAGTCGTCACCGGGCTAAAGATCAGCCCCAGCATTTT
CDR3: CASSRHRAKDQPQHF

size: NA
D: NA
J: TRBJ1-1
V: TRBV6-5
DNA: TGTGCCAGCAGACGGGCAAGAGGCACTGAAGCTTTCTTT
CDR3: CASRRARGTEAFF

size: NA
D: NA
J: TRBJ2-7
V: TRBV7-9
DNA: TGTGCCAGCAGCCTGACCCCCGACTACGAGCAGTACTTC
CDR3: CASSLTPDYEQYF

size: NA
D: NA
J: TRBJ2-3
V: TRBV5-6
DNA: TGTGCCAGCAGCTTGGATAAAGGCTCCACAGATACGCAGTATTTT
CDR3: CASSLDKGSTDTQYF

size: NA
D: NA
J: TRBJ2-3
V: TRBV7-9
DNA: TGTGCCAGCAGCTTAGGGGAGGCTAGCACAGATACGCAGTATTTT
CDR3: CASSLGEASTDTQYF

size: NA
D: NA
J: TRBJ1-5
V: TRBV10-3
DNA: TGTGCCATCAGTGACGGACTGCCAAATCAGCCCCAGCATTTT
CDR3: CAISDGLPNQPQHF

size: NA
D: NA
J: TRBJ2-1
V: TRBV14
DNA: TGTGCCAGCAGCCAAGTTGGGGGGAGCTCCTACAATGAGCAGTTCTTC
CDR3: CASSQVGGSSYNEQFF

size: NA
D: NA
J: TRBJ1-1
V: TRBV11-2
DNA: TGTGCCAGCAGCCCCAACTTTATCGTGAACACTGAAGCTTTCTTT
CDR3: CASSPNFIVNTEAFF

size: NA
D: NA
J: TRBJ1-5
V: TRBV2
DNA: TGTGCCAGCAGCCTCGGACAGTCTTATCAGCCCCAGCATTTT
CDR3: CASSLGQSYQPQHF

size: NA
D: NA
J: TRBJ1-2
V: TRBV19
DNA: TGTGCCAGTAGTATCGGCGGGGGCGCCAACTATGGCTACACCTTC
CDR3: CASSIGGGANYGYTF

size: NA
D: TRBD1
J: TRBJ2-5
V: TRBV5-1
DNA: TGCGCCAGCAGCCGAGACAGGGGAAGTGAGACCCAGTACTTC
CDR3: CASSRDRGSETQYF

size: NA
D: TRBD1
J: TRBJ2-7
V: TRBV11-2
DNA: TGTGCCAGCAGCCGAAGGGACAGGAGATCCTACGAGCAGTACTTC
CDR3: CASSRRDRRSYEQYF

size: NA
D: NA
J: TRBJ2-2
V: TRBV2
DNA: TGTGCCAGCAGTGAAGGGCCCCAGACGGCGAACACCGGGGAGCTGTTTTTT
CDR3: CASSEGPQTANTGELFF

size: NA
D: TRBD2
J: TRBJ2-1
V: TRBV9
DNA: TGTGCCAGCAGCCCTCACCCCGGGGGGAGCTCCTACAATGAGCAGTTCTTC
CDR3: CASSPHPGGSSYNEQFF